This T cell receptor beta chain was found in a study of identical twins. Study-wide results and limits: A lower insertion count was a feature of abundant cord blood beta clonotypes, with no such feature in memory repertoires.

TCRdb re-called the 5' RACE reads with MiXCR, one entry per CDR3 protein. The table has a few hundred thousand distinct CDR3 sequences, roughly an eighth seen once. This clonotype was seen only a few times. The antigen is not known. This CDR3 is built from 12 residues. V lost 2 bases, J lost 4 bases, and 6 bases lay in between. CDR1 DFQATT and CDR2 SNEGSKA come from the germline V gene (reference sequence). This sample was also put to use in a study of yellow fever vaccine responses in identical twins. That study reports: On the reported evidence, twins' vaccine T cell responses seemed partly convergent and partly personalized.

Sequenced input: CD4+ T cells sorted from blood. This TCR was sampled from a woman aged 18-29 years in good health. The chain links TRBV20-1 to TRBJ1-5; the D gene is possibly TRBD1 (5 bases). The chain's CDR3 is CSARWGNQPQHF. The CDR3 region has the DNA TGCAGTGCTAGATGGGGGAATCAGCCCCAGCATTTT.